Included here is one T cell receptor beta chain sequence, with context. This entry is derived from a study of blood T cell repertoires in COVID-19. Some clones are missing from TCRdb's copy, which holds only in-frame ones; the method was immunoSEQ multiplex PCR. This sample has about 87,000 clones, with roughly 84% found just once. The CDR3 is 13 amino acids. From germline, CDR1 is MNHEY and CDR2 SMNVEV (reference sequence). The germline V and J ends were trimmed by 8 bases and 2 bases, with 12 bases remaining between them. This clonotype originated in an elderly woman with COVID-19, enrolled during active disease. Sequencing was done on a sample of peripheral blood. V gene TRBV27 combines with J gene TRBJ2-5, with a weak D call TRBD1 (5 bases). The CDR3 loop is CASRTGVQETQYF. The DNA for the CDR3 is TGTGCCAGCCGAACAGGAGTTCAAGAGACCCAGTACTTC.